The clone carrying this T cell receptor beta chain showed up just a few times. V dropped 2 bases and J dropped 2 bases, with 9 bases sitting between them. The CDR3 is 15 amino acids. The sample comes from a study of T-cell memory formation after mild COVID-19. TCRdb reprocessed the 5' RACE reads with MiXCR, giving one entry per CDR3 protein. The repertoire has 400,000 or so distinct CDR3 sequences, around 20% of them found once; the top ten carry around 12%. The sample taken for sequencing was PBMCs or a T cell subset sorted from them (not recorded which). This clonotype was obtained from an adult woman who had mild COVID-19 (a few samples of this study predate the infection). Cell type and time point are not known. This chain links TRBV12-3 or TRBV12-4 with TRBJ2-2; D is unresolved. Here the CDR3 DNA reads TGTGCCAGCAGTTTAATATTGGGAAACACCGGGGAGCTGTTTTTT. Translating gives CASSLILGNTGELFF.